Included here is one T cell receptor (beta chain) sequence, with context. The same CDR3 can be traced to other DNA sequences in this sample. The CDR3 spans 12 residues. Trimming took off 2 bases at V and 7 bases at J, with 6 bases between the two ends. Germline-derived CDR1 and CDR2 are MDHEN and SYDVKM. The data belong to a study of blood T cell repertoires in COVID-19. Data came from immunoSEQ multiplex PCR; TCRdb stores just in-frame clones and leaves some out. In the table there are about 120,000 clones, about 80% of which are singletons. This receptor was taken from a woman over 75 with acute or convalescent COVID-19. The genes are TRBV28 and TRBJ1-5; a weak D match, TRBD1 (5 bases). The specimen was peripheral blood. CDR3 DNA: TGTGCCAGCAGTTTAAGGGGCCAGCCCCAGCATTTT. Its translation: CASSLRGQPQHF.